This is a list of T cell receptor beta chains from one sample in a study of blood T cell repertoires in COVID-19. Libraries were prepared by immunoSEQ multiplex PCR; TCRdb keeps only in-frame clonotypes and omits some of them. The table includes roughly 240,000 clones, about 87% detected once. The sample comprised PBMCs or T cells enriched from blood (not recorded which). Source of these receptors: a man between 45 and 60 years old who had been exposed to COVID-19. Each CDR3 is given with its conserved first and last residue. The order of the fields is clone size, J gene, D gene, V gene, CDR3 DNA, CDR3 protein. The D gene is left open where the match is weak. Only some rows state a clone size, as once, few, many or a class for expanded clones.

clone size: -
J gene: TRBJ2-5
D gene: TRBD1
V gene: TRBV2
CDR3 DNA: TGTGCCAGCAGGCGGACAGGGGTAGGAGAGACCCAGTACTTC
CDR3 protein: CASRRTGVGETQYF

clone size: -
J gene: TRBJ1-1
D gene: TRBD1
V gene: TRBV10-3
CDR3 DNA: TGTGCCATCAGTGAATTATGGTTGCGGGCAGGGGGCAGGTTCGAAGCTTTCTTT
CDR3 protein: CAISELWLRAGGRFEAFF

clone size: -
J gene: TRBJ1-1
D gene: TRBD1
V gene: TRBV28
CDR3 DNA: TGTGCCAGCCGAAGTCTCAGGGGGCGCCGGGACACTGAAGCTTTCTTT
CDR3 protein: CASRSLRGRRDTEAFF

clone size: -
J gene: TRBJ2-7
D gene: -
V gene: TRBV6-5
CDR3 DNA: TGTGCCAGCGCGTATCAATTTAGCTCCTACGAGCAGTACTTC
CDR3 protein: CASAYQFSSYEQYF

clone size: -
J gene: TRBJ2-1
D gene: TRBD2
V gene: TRBV28
CDR3 DNA: TGTGCCAGCAGGAGAGCGGGGGGCGGTTACAATGAGCAGTTCTTC
CDR3 protein: CASRRAGGGYNEQFF

clone size: -
J gene: TRBJ2-1
D gene: -
V gene: TRBV19
CDR3 DNA: TGTGCCAGTACCCTAGGGGCCTTTGGCTACAATGAGCAGTTCTTC
CDR3 protein: CASTLGAFGYNEQFF

clone size: -
J gene: TRBJ1-1
D gene: -
V gene: TRBV18
CDR3 DNA: TGTGCCAGCTCACCAATAAACGGTGAAGCTTTCTTT
CDR3 protein: CASSPINGEAFF

clone size: -
J gene: TRBJ2-5
D gene: -
V gene: TRBV6-5
CDR3 DNA: TGTGCCAGCAGTCCCGGCGGAGACCAAGAGACCCAGTACTTC
CDR3 protein: CASSPGGDQETQYF

clone size: -
J gene: TRBJ2-7
D gene: -
V gene: TRBV5-1
CDR3 DNA: TGCGCCAGCAGCTTGATACAGGGTATGATGTACGAGCAGTACTTC
CDR3 protein: CASSLIQGMMYEQYF

clone size: -
J gene: TRBJ2-3
D gene: -
V gene: TRBV19
CDR3 DNA: TGTGCCAGTAGTATCCGGGCAGCCAGGGACACAGATACGCAGTATTTT
CDR3 protein: CASSIRAARDTDTQYF

clone size: -
J gene: TRBJ2-7
D gene: TRBD1
V gene: TRBV6-5
CDR3 DNA: TGTGCCAGCAGTTACTGGACAGGGGGAGACGAGCAGTACTTC
CDR3 protein: CASSYWTGGDEQYF

clone size: -
J gene: TRBJ1-2
D gene: -
V gene: TRBV30
CDR3 DNA: TGTGCCTGGAGTGGCGCAGGGCCGCATTACTATGGCTACACCTTC
CDR3 protein: CAWSGAGPHYYGYTF

clone size: -
J gene: TRBJ1-4
D gene: -
V gene: TRBV2
CDR3 DNA: TGTGCCAGCAAACCCTCACCAGGCGCAACTAATGAAAAACTGTTTTTT
CDR3 protein: CASKPSPGATNEKLFF

clone size: -
J gene: TRBJ2-1
D gene: -
V gene: TRBV9
CDR3 DNA: TGTGCCAGCAGCGTAGAGATTGGGGCGGGGCAAAATGAGCAGTTCTTC
CDR3 protein: CASSVEIGAGQNEQFF

clone size: -
J gene: TRBJ1-1
D gene: TRBD1
V gene: TRBV5-1
CDR3 DNA: TGCGCCAGCAGCTGGGACAGGGACACTGAAGCTTTCTTT
CDR3 protein: CASSWDRDTEAFF

clone size: -
J gene: TRBJ1-6
D gene: -
V gene: TRBV27
CDR3 DNA: TGTGCCAGCAGTTTACAGGGGCTGAATTCACCCCTCCACTTT
CDR3 protein: CASSLQGLNSPLHF

clone size: -
J gene: TRBJ1-6
D gene: -
V gene: TRBV11-3
CDR3 DNA: TGTGCCAGCAGCGGGCACGTTTCACCCCTCCACTTT
CDR3 protein: CASSGHVSPLHF

clone size: once
J gene: TRBJ1-1
D gene: -
V gene: TRBV6-5
CDR3 DNA: TGTGCCAGCAGTTACGGGGGGTTTGAAGCTTTCTTT
CDR3 protein: CASSYGGFEAFF

clone size: -
J gene: TRBJ2-1
D gene: -
V gene: TRBV9
CDR3 DNA: TGTGCCAGCAGCGTAGGTTCAGGAGAGCAGTTCTTC
CDR3 protein: CASSVGSGEQFF

clone size: -
J gene: TRBJ2-5
D gene: TRBD1
V gene: TRBV11-3
CDR3 DNA: TGTGCCAGCAGCTTAGGGGGACAGGCCGAGACCCAGTACTTC
CDR3 protein: CASSLGGQAETQYF

clone size: -
J gene: TRBJ1-5
D gene: TRBD1
V gene: TRBV19
CDR3 DNA: TGTGCCAGTAGCCTCGCAGGGGGCGGTCAGCCCCAGCATTTT
CDR3 protein: CASSLAGGGQPQHF

clone size: -
J gene: TRBJ1-2
D gene: -
V gene: TRBV28
CDR3 DNA: TGTGCCAGCAGTTTAGCGGGACTTACGATCTATGGCTACACCTTC
CDR3 protein: CASSLAGLTIYGYTF

clone size: -
J gene: TRBJ1-1
D gene: TRBD1
V gene: TRBV4-1
CDR3 DNA: TGCGCCAGCAGCCAAACTCCGGGACAGGGGAGCCCTGAAGCTTTCTTT
CDR3 protein: CASSQTPGQGSPEAFF

clone size: -
J gene: TRBJ2-6
D gene: -
V gene: TRBV5-1
CDR3 DNA: TGCGCCAGCAGCTTGGACCCGGCTGGGGCCAACGTCCTGACTTTC
CDR3 protein: CASSLDPAGANVLTF

clone size: -
J gene: TRBJ1-4
D gene: -
V gene: TRBV28
CDR3 DNA: TGTGCCAGCAGTGCACCGGGGTTTGAAAAACTGTTTTTT
CDR3 protein: CASSAPGFEKLFF

clone size: -
J gene: TRBJ1-6
D gene: -
V gene: TRBV7-8
CDR3 DNA: TGTGCCAGCGGGTCCGGGGGGGACAATTCACCCCTCCACTTT
CDR3 protein: CASGSGGDNSPLHF

clone size: -
J gene: TRBJ1-1
D gene: -
V gene: TRBV18
CDR3 DNA: TGTGCCAGCTCAAAGACGGAGGGCCCTGAAGCTTTCTTT
CDR3 protein: CASSKTEGPEAFF

clone size: once
J gene: TRBJ1-6
D gene: -
V gene: TRBV19
CDR3 DNA: TGTGCCAGTAGTTTGAACAGGGACTATAATTCACCCCTCCACTTT
CDR3 protein: CASSLNRDYNSPLHF

clone size: once
J gene: TRBJ1-6
D gene: -
V gene: TRBV6-2/TRBV6-3
CDR3 DNA: TGTGCCAGCAGTTACTCTCTAGAATCTAGGCCAAATTCACCCCTCCACTTT
CDR3 protein: CASSYSLESRPNSPLHF

clone size: -
J gene: TRBJ1-3
D gene: TRBD1
V gene: TRBV7-2
CDR3 DNA: TGTGCCAGCAGTTTAGGGGGCAGTGGAAACACCATATATTTT
CDR3 protein: CASSLGGSGNTIYF

clone size: -
J gene: TRBJ1-5
D gene: -
V gene: TRBV27
CDR3 DNA: TGTGCCAGCAGTGGGACAATCCATCAGCCCCAGCATTTT
CDR3 protein: CASSGTIHQPQHF

clone size: -
J gene: TRBJ1-1
D gene: -
V gene: TRBV7-8
CDR3 DNA: TGTGCCAGCAGCTTAAGAAGGATACAGCTGAACACTGAAGCTTTCTTT
CDR3 protein: CASSLRRIQLNTEAFF

clone size: -
J gene: TRBJ1-2
D gene: -
V gene: TRBV7-9
CDR3 DNA: TGTGCCAGCAGCTTAGGACAGGCGTTTAACTATGGCTACACCTTC
CDR3 protein: CASSLGQAFNYGYTF

clone size: -
J gene: TRBJ2-5
D gene: -
V gene: TRBV10-3
CDR3 DNA: TGTGCCATCAGTGAGCTAGCCCATCAAGAGACCCAGTACTTC
CDR3 protein: CAISELAHQETQYF

clone size: once
J gene: TRBJ2-3
D gene: -
V gene: TRBV24-1
CDR3 DNA: TGTGCCACCAGTGCCCCATCCGCGGCCAATACGCAGTATTTT
CDR3 protein: CATSAPSAANTQYF

clone size: -
J gene: TRBJ1-1
D gene: TRBD1
V gene: TRBV2
CDR3 DNA: TGTGCCAGCAGTAACAGGGGACCGAACACTGAAGCTTTCTTT
CDR3 protein: CASSNRGPNTEAFF

clone size: -
J gene: TRBJ2-3
D gene: TRBD2
V gene: TRBV7-2
CDR3 DNA: TGTGCCAGCAGCTTCCGGGGACTAGCGGGGGTCGCCCACACAGATACGCAGTATTTT
CDR3 protein: CASSFRGLAGVAHTDTQYF

clone size: -
J gene: TRBJ1-1
D gene: -
V gene: TRBV28
CDR3 DNA: TGTGCCAGCAGTTTTACCCTATGGGGGCAAAGGGACACTGAAGCTTTCTTT
CDR3 protein: CASSFTLWGQRDTEAFF

clone size: -
J gene: TRBJ1-5
D gene: TRBD1
V gene: TRBV12-5
CDR3 DNA: TGTGCTAGTGCCCCCACAGGGGACGGCAATCAGCCCCAGCATTTT
CDR3 protein: CASAPTGDGNQPQHF

clone size: -
J gene: TRBJ1-4
D gene: TRBD1
V gene: TRBV15
CDR3 DNA: TGTGCCACCAGCAGACAGGGGGGTAATACTGAAAAACTGTTTTTT
CDR3 protein: CATSRQGGNTEKLFF

clone size: -
J gene: TRBJ1-4
D gene: -
V gene: TRBV6-5
CDR3 DNA: TGTGCCAGCAGTTACTCCACAGGGTACGGCGAAAAACTGTTTTTT
CDR3 protein: CASSYSTGYGEKLFF

clone size: -
J gene: TRBJ2-1
D gene: -
V gene: TRBV7-9
CDR3 DNA: TGTGCCAGCAGCCCGGCGGTCCTCTACAATGAGCAGTTCTTC
CDR3 protein: CASSPAVLYNEQFF

clone size: once
J gene: TRBJ2-1
D gene: TRBD2
V gene: TRBV5-1
CDR3 DNA: TGCGCCAGCAGCTTGGTAGCGGGAGGGTTCGATGAGCAGTTCTTC
CDR3 protein: CASSLVAGGFDEQFF

clone size: -
J gene: TRBJ1-2
D gene: TRBD1
V gene: TRBV9
CDR3 DNA: TGTGCCAGCAGCGTATCATTAAAGCGTAGACAGGGAGGTGGCTACACCTTC
CDR3 protein: CASSVSLKRRQGGGYTF

clone size: once
J gene: TRBJ2-1
D gene: -
V gene: TRBV2
CDR3 DNA: TGTGCCAGCAGTGACCGGAATGAGCAGTTCTTC
CDR3 protein: CASSDRNEQFF